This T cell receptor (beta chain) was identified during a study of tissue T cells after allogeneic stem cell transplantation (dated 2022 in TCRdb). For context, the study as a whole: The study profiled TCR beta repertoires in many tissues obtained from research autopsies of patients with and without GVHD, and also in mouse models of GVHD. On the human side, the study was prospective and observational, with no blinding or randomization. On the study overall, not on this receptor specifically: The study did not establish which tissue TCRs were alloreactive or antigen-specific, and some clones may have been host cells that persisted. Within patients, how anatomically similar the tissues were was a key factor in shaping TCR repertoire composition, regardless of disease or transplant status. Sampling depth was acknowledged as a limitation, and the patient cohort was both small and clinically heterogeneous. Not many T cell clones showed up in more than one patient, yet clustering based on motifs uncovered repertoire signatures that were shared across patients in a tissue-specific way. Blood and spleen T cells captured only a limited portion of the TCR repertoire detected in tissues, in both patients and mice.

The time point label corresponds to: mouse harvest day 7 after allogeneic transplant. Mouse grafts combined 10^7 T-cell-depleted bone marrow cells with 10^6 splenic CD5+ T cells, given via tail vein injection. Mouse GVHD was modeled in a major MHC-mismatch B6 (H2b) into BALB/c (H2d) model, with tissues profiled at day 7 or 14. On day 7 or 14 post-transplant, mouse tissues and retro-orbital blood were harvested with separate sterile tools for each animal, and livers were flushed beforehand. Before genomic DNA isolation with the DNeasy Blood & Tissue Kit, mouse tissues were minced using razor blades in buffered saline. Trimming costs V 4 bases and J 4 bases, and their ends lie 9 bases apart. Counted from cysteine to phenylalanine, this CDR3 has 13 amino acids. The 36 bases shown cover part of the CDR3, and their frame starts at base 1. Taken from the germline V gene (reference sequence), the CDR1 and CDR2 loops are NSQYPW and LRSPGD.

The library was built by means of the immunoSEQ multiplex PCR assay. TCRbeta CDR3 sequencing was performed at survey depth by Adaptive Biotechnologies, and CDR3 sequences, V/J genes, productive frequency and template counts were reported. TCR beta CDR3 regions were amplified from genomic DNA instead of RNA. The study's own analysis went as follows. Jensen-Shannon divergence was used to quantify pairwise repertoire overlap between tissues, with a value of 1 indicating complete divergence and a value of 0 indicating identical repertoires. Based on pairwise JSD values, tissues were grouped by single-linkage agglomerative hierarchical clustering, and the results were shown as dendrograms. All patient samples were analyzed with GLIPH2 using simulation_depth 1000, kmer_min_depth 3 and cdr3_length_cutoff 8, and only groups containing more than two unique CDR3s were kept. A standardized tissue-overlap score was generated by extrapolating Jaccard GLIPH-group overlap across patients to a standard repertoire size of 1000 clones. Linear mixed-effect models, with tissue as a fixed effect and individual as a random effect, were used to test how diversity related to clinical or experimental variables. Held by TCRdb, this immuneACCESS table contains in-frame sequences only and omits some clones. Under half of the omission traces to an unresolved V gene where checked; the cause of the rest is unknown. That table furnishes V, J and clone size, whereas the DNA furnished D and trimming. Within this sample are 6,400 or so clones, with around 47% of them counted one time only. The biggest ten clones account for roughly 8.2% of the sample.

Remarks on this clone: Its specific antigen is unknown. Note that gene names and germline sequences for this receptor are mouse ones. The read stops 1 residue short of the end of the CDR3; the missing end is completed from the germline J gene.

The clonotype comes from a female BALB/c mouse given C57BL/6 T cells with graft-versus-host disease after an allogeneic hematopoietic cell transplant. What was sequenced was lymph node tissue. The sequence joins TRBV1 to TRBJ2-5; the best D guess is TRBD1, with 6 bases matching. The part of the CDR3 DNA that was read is TGCACCTGCAGTGAGAGGGGGAAAGACACCCAGTAC. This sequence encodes CTCSERGKDTQY. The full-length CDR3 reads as CTCSERGKDTQYF.